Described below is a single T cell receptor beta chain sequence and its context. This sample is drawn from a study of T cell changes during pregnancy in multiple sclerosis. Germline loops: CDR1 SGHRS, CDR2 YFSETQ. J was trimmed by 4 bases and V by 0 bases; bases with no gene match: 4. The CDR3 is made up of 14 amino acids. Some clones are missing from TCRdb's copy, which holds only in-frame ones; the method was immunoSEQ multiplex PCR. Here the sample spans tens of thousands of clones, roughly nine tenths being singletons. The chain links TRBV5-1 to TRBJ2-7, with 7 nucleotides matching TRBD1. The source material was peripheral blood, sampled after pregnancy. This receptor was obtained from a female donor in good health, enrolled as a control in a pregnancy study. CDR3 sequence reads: CASSLDTGAYEQYF. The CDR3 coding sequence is TGCGCCAGCAGCTTGGATACAGGGGCTTACGAGCAGTACTTC. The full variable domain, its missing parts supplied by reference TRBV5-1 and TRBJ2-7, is KAGVTQTPRYLIKTRGQQVTLSCSPISGHRSVSWYQQTPGQGLQFLFEYFSETQRNKGNFPGRFSGRQFSNSRSEMNVSTLELGDSALYLCASSLDTGAYEQYFGPGTRLTVT.